This TCR beta chain emerged from a study of blood T cell repertoires in COVID-19. As for the study in general: Italy, Spain and the United States were the sources of the convalescent and acute COVID-19 samples. T cells, B-cell-depleted T cells, or PBMCs provided the cDNA or gDNA that served as material.

The CDR3 totals 14 residues. Trimming cost V 1 base and J 10 bases, with 14 bases left between them. In germline, CDR1 is LGHDT, CDR2 YNNKEL (reference sequence). The data were produced by immunoSEQ multiplex PCR, yet TCRdb's version contains in-frame clones alone and is incomplete. The sample lists fewer than 250,000 clones; approximately 91% were seen once. This sequence was found in a man between 25 and 39 years old with acute or convalescent COVID-19. Sequenced: peripheral blood. The chain links TRBV3-1 (or the pseudogene TRBV3-2) to TRBJ1-5; D remains unclear. The CDR3: CASSQGSGRQPQHF. CDR3 nucleotides: TGTGCCAGCAGCCAAGGCTCGGGGAGGCAACCCCAGCATTTT.